These 31 T cell receptor beta chains came from one sample sequenced in a study of siplizumab effects on memory and regulatory T cells. Profiled with immunoSEQ multiplex PCR; TCRdb holds only in-frame clones, not every one. The sample carries some 100,000 clones, just over 90% recorded once. Sequenced sample: non-Treg CD4+ T cells sorted from blood. The receptors were gathered from a human donor in good health.

V and J are TRBV9 and TRBJ2-4; TRBD2 might be the D (5 bases). Germline V gene data show CDR1 as SGDLS and CDR2 as YYNGEE. The length of the CDR3 is 14 residues. Trimming left V 2 bases short and J 7 bases short, with 13 bases between. The CDR3, as DNA: TGTGCCAGCAGCGTCTCCGAGGGTAACAACATTCAGTACTTC. This gives the protein CASSVSEGNNIQYF. The full variable domain, rest sourced from reference TRBV9 and TRBJ2-4, is DSGVTQTPKHLITATGQRVTLRCSPRSGDLSVYWYQQSLDQGLQFLIQYYNGEERAKGNILERFSAQQFPDLHSELNLSSLELGDSALYFCASSVSEGNNIQYFGAGTRLSVL.

The rearrangement uses TRBV19 and TRBJ1-5; tentatively, D is TRBD1 (6 bases). Germline CDR1 is LNHDA and CDR2 is SQIVND (reference sequence). V lost 7 bases and J lost 0, with 13 bases in between. The CDR3 loop spans 15 amino acids. CDR3 region: CASNNGQYSNQPQHF. In DNA form, the CDR3 reads TGTGCCAGTAATAATGGACAGTATAGCAATCAGCCCCAGCATTTT. Looking up the rest from reference TRBV19 and TRBJ1-5 gives the full variable domain: DGGITQSPKYLFRKEGQNVTLSCEQNLNHDAMYWYRQDPGQGLRLIYYSQIVNDFQKGDIAEGYSVSREKKESFPLTVTSAQKNPTAFYLCASNNGQYSNQPQHFGDGTRLSIL.

This chain uses TRBV6-6 with TRBJ2-2; D is uncertain. V lost 9 bases, J lost 2 bases, and 10 bases lay in between. The CDR3 runs 13 residues. Germline loops: CDR1 MNHNY, CDR2 SVGAGI (reference sequence). CDR3 sequence reads: CASYRYNTGELFF. CDR3 nucleotides: TGTGCCAGTTACAGATACAACACCGGGGAGCTGTTTTTT.

DNA of the CDR3: TGTGCCAGCAGCTTCGGGGACCGTCCTTCCTACGAGCAGTACTTC. Its protein is CASSFGDRPSYEQYF. The rearrangement uses TRBV5-4 and TRBJ2-7, with D possibly being TRBD1 or TRBD2 (5 bases each). CDR3 size: 15 residues. Trimming removed 2 bases at V and 1 base at J, with 13 bases between. Germline lookup yields CDR1 SGHNT and CDR2 YYREEE (reference sequence).

This chain links TRBV11-1 with TRBJ2-3; weak D call: TRBD2 (7 bases). V lost 6 bases, J lost 4 bases, and 11 bases lay in between. CDR3 size: 13 residues. CDR1 and CDR2 from the germline V gene are SGHAT and FQDESV (reference sequence). The CDR3: CASSPGGPDTQYF. CDR3 DNA sequence: TGTGCCAGCAGTCCCGGGGGGCCAGATACGCAGTATTTT. The full variable domain, rest sourced from reference TRBV11-1 and TRBJ2-3, is EAEVAQSPRYKITEKSQAVAFWCDPISGHATLYWYRQILGQGPELLVQFQDESVVDDSQLPKDRFSAERLKGVDSTLKIQPAELGDSAMYLCASSPGGPDTQYFGPGTRLTVL.

This chain links TRBV28 with TRBJ2-5; D gene uncertain. The J call may be faulty, since TRBJ2-7 better matches the DNA end. The germline CDR1 and CDR2 sequences are MDHEN and SYDVKM. This CDR3 has 10 residues. This CDR3 is CATKGHEQYF. For the CDR3, the DNA is TGTGCCACCAAGGGCCACGAGCAGTACTTC.

The V call is TRBV7-3, the J call TRBJ2-3; 8 nucleotides match TRBD2. Trimming removed 5 bases from V and 9 bases from J; junction bases left unmatched: 7. This CDR3 is built from 13 residues. Looked up from germline, CDR1 is SGHTA and CDR2 is FQGTGA. CDR3 nucleotide sequence: TGTGCCAGCAGCGCAACTAGCGGTGAAACGCAGTATTTT. Amino acid sequence: CASSATSGETQYF.

The chain carries TRBV6-5 and TRBJ1-2, with 8 bases that match TRBD1. Germline CDR1 MNHEY, CDR2 SVGAGI. The CDR3 has 15 residues. J gave up 4 bases and V 8 bases, and 12 bases lay outside the gene matches. The CDR3 sequence: CASSTGGPASYGYTF. The CDR3 DNA reads as TGTGCCAGCTCTACAGGGGGGCCGGCTTCCTATGGCTACACCTTC.

V usage is TRBV7-2 and J usage is TRBJ2-7; D might be TRBD1 (5 bases). Germline V gene data show CDR1 as SGHTA and CDR2 as FQGNSA. Between the trimmed V and J ends, which lost 2 bases and 4 bases, there was a span of 9 bases. The CDR3 runs 13 residues. CDR3: CASSLQGFYEQYF. In DNA form, the CDR3 reads TGTGCCAGCAGCTTACAGGGATTTTACGAGCAGTACTTC.

This chain links TRBV4-1 with TRBJ2-7, with D possibly being TRBD1 or TRBD2 (5 bases each). Germline CDR1 and CDR2: MGHRA and YSYEKL. This CDR3 is 15 amino acids long. V lost 3 bases, J lost 6 bases, and 18 bases lay in between. CDR3: CASSHPTGTTVEQYF. CDR3 coding DNA: TGCGCCAGCAGCCACCCCACCGGGACCACGGTCGAGCAGTACTTC.

The chain employs TRBV4-1 and TRBJ2-1; the D is unclear. The germline V and J ends were trimmed by 1 base and 6 bases, with 7 bases remaining between them. Germline V gene data show CDR1 as MGHRA and CDR2 as YSYEKL. The CDR3 runs 13 residues. The CDR3 spells CASSQVISNEQFF. The CDR3, as DNA: TGCGCCAGCAGCCAAGTAATATCCAATGAGCAGTTCTTC.

The chain has TRBV5-1 and TRBJ2-5; no firm D call. The J call is doubtful: the DNA matches TRBJ2-7 better. Germline assignment: CDR1 SGHRS and CDR2 YFSETQ. This CDR3 has 11 amino acids. The CDR3 region is CASSSDYEQYF. The CDR3 DNA follows: TGCGCCAGCAGCTCCGACTACGAGCAGTACTTC.

The chain employs TRBV9 and TRBJ2-2; no firm D call. The germline V gene encodes CDR1 SGDLS and CDR2 YYNGEE. V was shortened by 4 bases and J by 5 bases, with 9 bases between the two germline ends. The CDR3 runs 13 residues. CDR3 DNA: TGTGCCAGCAGCCCCCGGGTTACCGGGGAGCTGTTTTTT. Its translation: CASSPRVTGELFF. Using reference TRBV9 and TRBJ2-2 for the parts outside the CDR3, the full variable domain is DSGVTQTPKHLITATGQRVTLRCSPRSGDLSVYWYQQSLDQGLQFLIQYYNGEERAKGNILERFSAQQFPDLHSELNLSSLELGDSALYFCASSPRVTGELFFGEGSRLTVL.

The chain uses TRBV6-5 and TRBJ2-3, with TRBD1 matching 11 bases. The CDR3 is 14 residues long. Germline trimming cut 6 bases from V and 4 bases from J; bases unmatched to any gene: 3. From germline, CDR1 is MNHEY and CDR2 SVGAGI. The CDR3 DNA reads TGTGCCAGCAGGGACAGGGGGCTGGCAGATACGCAGTATTTT. Protein product: CASRDRGLADTQYF.

The V and J genes are TRBV5-1 and TRBJ1-4; D may be TRBD1 (6 bases). This CDR3 is 15 amino acids long. Germline loops: CDR1 SGHRS, CDR2 YFSETQ. V dropped 0 bases and J dropped 2 bases, with 8 bases sitting between them. CDR3 sequence: CASSLGGLTNEKLFF. The CDR3 bases are TGCGCCAGCAGCTTGGGGGGGCTGACTAATGAAAAACTGTTTTTT.

The chain couples TRBV7-9 to TRBJ2-5; 9 nucleotides agree with TRBD1. CDR3 length: 15 amino acids. In germline, CDR1 is SEHNR, CDR2 FQNEAQ (reference sequence). The V gene end was trimmed by 5 bases and the J gene end by 5 bases; junction bases not matched to a gene: 9. CDR3 DNA: TGTGCCAGCAGCCCACTGACAGGGGGTCGGGAGACCCAGTACTTC. Protein product: CASSPLTGGRETQYF. The full variable domain, in which reference TRBV7-9 and TRBJ2-5 provide the parts outside the CDR3, is DTGVSQNPRHKITKRGQNVTFRCDPISEHNRLYWYRQTLGQGPEFLTYFQNEAQLEKSRLLSDRFSAERPKGSFSTLEIQRTEQGDSAMYLCASSPLTGGRETQYFGPGTRLLVL.

The chain is built from TRBV7-3 and TRBJ2-1; D is tentatively TRBD1 or TRBD2 (5 bases each). The CDR3 has 13 residues. Between the trimmed V and J ends, which lost 2 bases and 5 bases, there was a span of 7 bases. The germline V gene encodes CDR1 SGHTA and CDR2 FQGTGA. The CDR3 coding sequence is TGTGCCAGCAGCTTAGGGACCCACAATGAGCAGTTCTTC. This encodes CASSLGTHNEQFF.

This sequence joins TRBV12-5 and TRBJ2-1; 13 bases map to TRBD2. Germline V CDR1 and CDR2: LGHNT, FRNRAP. The ends lost 1 base at V and 8 bases at J; junction bases unmatched: 5. There are 16 residues in the CDR3. The CDR3 coding sequence is TGTGCTAGTGGTTTGGGCCGCGGACTAGCGGGGGATGAGCAGTTCTTC. Translating gives CASGLGRGLAGDEQFF.

The chain links TRBV6-6 to TRBJ1-2; the D gene is possibly TRBD1 (6 bases). V was cut by 0 bases and J by 3 bases, with 11 bases left in between. The CDR3 consists of 15 residues. Germline loops: CDR1 MNHNY, CDR2 SVGAGI (reference sequence). CDR3 loop: CASSYSLQGDYGYTF. The CDR3, as DNA: TGTGCCAGCAGTTACTCCTTACAGGGAGACTATGGCTACACCTTC.

The chain is built from TRBV7-3 and TRBJ1-6; 7 positions agree with TRBD1. The CDR3 runs to 13 residues. V shed 8 bases, J shed 7 bases, and the junction held 5 bases outside the gene matches. The germline CDR1 and CDR2 sequences are SGHTA and FQGTGA. The CDR3 DNA reads as TGTGCCAGCGGCGAACAGGGGAATTCACCCCTCCACTTT. Its translation: CASGEQGNSPLHF. The variable domain in full, completed from reference TRBV7-3 and TRBJ1-6, reads GAGVSQTPSNKVTEKGKYVELRCDPISGHTALYWYRQSLGQGPEFLIYFQGTGAADDSGLPNDRFFAVRPEGSVSTLKIQRTERGDSAVYLCASGEQGNSPLHFGNGTRLTVT.

This clone appeared a single time. The chain carries TRBV5-8 and TRBJ1-4, with D unclear. This CDR3 contains 17 residues. Trimming cost V 0 bases and J 0 bases, with 12 bases left between them. Per germline, CDR1 SGHTS and CDR2 YDEGEE. The DNA of the CDR3 is TGTGCCAGCAGCTTGGGCTCGATCTACCCAACTAATGAAAAACTGTTTTTT. Protein sequence: CASSLGSIYPTNEKLFF.

The chain joins TRBV6-5 to TRBJ1-1; no definite D call. The CDR3 is 12 amino acids. Trimming removed 5 bases at V and 1 base at J, with 5 bases between. The germline CDR1 and CDR2 sequences are MNHEY and SVGAGI. CDR3 region: CASSTTNTEAFF. The CDR3 DNA reads TGTGCCAGCAGTACCACGAACACTGAAGCTTTCTTT.

The J gene is TRBJ1-6, the V gene TRBV10-3, with D possibly TRBD1 on 6 matching bases. V was shortened by 3 bases and J by 6 bases, with 12 bases between the two germline ends. Looked up from germline, CDR1 is ENHRY and CDR2 is SYGVKD. The CDR3 totals 15 residues. The CDR3 here is CAISDSTGGNSPLHF. The DNA for the CDR3 is TGTGCCATCAGTGATTCGACAGGAGGTAATTCACCCCTCCACTTT.

The rearrangement joins TRBV10-3 to TRBJ1-2; 8 bases are shared with TRBD1. The CDR3 length is 17 residues. The ends lost 5 bases at V and 8 bases at J; junction bases unmatched: 19. Germline V CDR1 and CDR2: ENHRY, SYGVKD. The CDR3 is CAISFRPTGDRGDGYTF. DNA of the CDR3: TGTGCCATCAGTTTCCGCCCGACAGGGGATCGCGGTGACGGCTACACCTTC.

The chain joins TRBV2 to TRBJ1-4; a possible D gene is TRBD1 (6 bases). In germline, CDR1 is SNHLY, CDR2 FYNNEI. Trimming cost V 3 bases and J 8 bases, with 16 bases left between them. This CDR3 comprises 15 residues. The DNA for the CDR3 is TGTGCCAGCAGTGAGGGGGCACTGAGGGAAGAAAAACTGTTTTTT. The encoded protein is CASSEGALREEKLFF.

The V and J genes are TRBV7-3 and TRBJ2-1, with D perhaps matching TRBD1 (6 bases). The V gene lost 4 bases and the J gene lost 12 bases, with 16 bases spanning the gap. The CDR3 is 13 amino acids. Germline CDR1 is SGHTA and CDR2 is FQGTGA. The DNA of the CDR3 is TGTGCCAGCAGCTCAGGGGTTGGCCCTGGGCAGTTCTTC. Its protein product is CASSSGVGPGQFF.

The chain carries TRBV6-1 and TRBJ1-2; TRBD1 might be the D (5 bases). The germline gives CDR1 MNHNS, CDR2 SASEGT. This CDR3 has 13 amino acids. Trimming took 5 bases from V and 4 from J, leaving 11 bases between them. The CDR3 reads CASSLQGPYGYTF. The CDR3 DNA reads TGTGCCAGCAGTCTCCAGGGTCCCTATGGCTACACCTTC.

This chain joins TRBV9 and TRBJ2-3; 11 nucleotides align to TRBD2. The CDR3 has 16 residues. The V gene's germline CDR1 is SGDLS and CDR2 YYNGEE. With 4 bases clipped from V and 5 bases from J, the junction kept 9 bases outside the gene matches. In DNA, the CDR3 is TGTGCCAGCAGCTTACTGACTAGCGGGGATGTAGATACGCAGTATTTT. Residues: CASSLLTSGDVDTQYF.

The genes are TRBV2 and TRBJ2-6, with 8 nucleotides matching TRBD1. V lost 10 bases and J lost 3; bases outside the gene matches: 8. Germline V gene lookup returns CDR1 SNHLY and CDR2 FYNNEI. The CDR3 has 15 residues. In nucleotides, the CDR3 is TGTGCCACCACGCAGGGGGCTGGTGGGGCCAACGTCCTGACTTTC. This codes for CATTQGAGGANVLTF. The variable domain in full, with the rest retrieved from reference TRBV2 and TRBJ2-6, is EPEVTQTPSHQVTQMGQEVILRCVPISNHLYFYWYRQILGQKVEFLVSFYNNEISEKSEIFDDQFSVERPDGSNFTLKIRSTKLEDSAMYFCATTQGAGGANVLTFGAGSRLTVL.

The sample holds a few counts of this clone. V usage is TRBV20-1 and J usage is TRBJ1-1, with TRBD1 identical over 8 bases. The junction had 8 bases not matched to a gene; V was cut back by 6 bases and J by 11 bases. Germline assignment: CDR1 DFQATT and CDR2 SNEGSKA (reference sequence). The CDR3 has 11 residues. CDR3 residues: CSAVSDREAFF. The CDR3 nucleotides read TGCAGTGCCGTGTCGGACAGGGAGGCTTTCTTT.

The chain combines TRBV6-5 with TRBJ1-5, with D perhaps TRBD1 (6 bases). The germline V and J ends were trimmed by 6 bases and 6 bases, with 18 bases remaining between them. CDR1 and CDR2 from the germline V gene are MNHEY and SVGAGI. The CDR3 length is 15 residues. As DNA, the CDR3 is TGTGCCAGCAGGCCGCCTGGGGGGCCGAGTCAGCCCCAGCATTTT. Protein sequence: CASRPPGGPSQPQHF.